The 2 T cell receptor beta chains in this list originate from one sample, sequenced in a study of blood T cell repertoires in COVID-19. The repertoire was sequenced with immunoSEQ multiplex PCR; TCRdb's copy has only in-frame clones and lacks some. The data contain around 480,000 clones, 75% to 90% of them singletons. The source material was PBMCs or T cells enriched from blood (not recorded which). These receptors all come from a woman under 30 who had recovered from COVID-19.

The V call is TRBV10-3, the J call TRBJ1-6; D remains ambiguous. Trimming left V 4 bases short and J 7 bases short, with 5 bases between. CDR3 length equals 12 residues. Germline CDR1 and CDR2: ENHRY and SYGVKD. CDR3: CAISGPNSPLHF. The CDR3 region has the DNA TGTGCCATCAGTGGGCCGAATTCACCCCTCCACTTT.

DNA for the CDR3: TGTGCCAGCAGCCATGCTGAGGGAGGCCAGCATTTT. This sequence encodes CASSHAEGGQHF. The V and J genes are TRBV3-1 (or the pseudogene TRBV3-2) and TRBJ1-5; D unclear. This CDR3 has 12 residues. Trimming removed 3 bases at V and 12 bases at J, with 12 bases between. Germline CDR1 reads LGHDT; CDR2 reads YNNKEL (reference sequence).